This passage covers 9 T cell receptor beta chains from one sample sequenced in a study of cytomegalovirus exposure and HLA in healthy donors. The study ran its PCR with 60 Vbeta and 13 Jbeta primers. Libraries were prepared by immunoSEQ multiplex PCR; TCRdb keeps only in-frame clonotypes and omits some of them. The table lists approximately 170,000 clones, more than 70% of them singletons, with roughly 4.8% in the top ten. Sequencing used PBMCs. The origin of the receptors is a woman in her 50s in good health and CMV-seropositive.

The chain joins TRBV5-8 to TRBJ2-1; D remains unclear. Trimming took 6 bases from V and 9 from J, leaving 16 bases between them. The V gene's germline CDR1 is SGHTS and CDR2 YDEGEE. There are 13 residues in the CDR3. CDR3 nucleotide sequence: TGTGCCAGCAACCTTTACGGGTCCGGTGAGCAGTTCTTC. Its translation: CASNLYGSGEQFF.

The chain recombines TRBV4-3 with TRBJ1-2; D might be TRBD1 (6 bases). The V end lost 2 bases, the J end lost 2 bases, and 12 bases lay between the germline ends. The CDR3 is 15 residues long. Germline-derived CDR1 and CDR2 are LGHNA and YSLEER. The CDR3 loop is CASSQYTGNNYGYTF. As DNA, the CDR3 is TGCGCCAGCAGCCAATACACAGGGAACAACTATGGCTACACCTTC.

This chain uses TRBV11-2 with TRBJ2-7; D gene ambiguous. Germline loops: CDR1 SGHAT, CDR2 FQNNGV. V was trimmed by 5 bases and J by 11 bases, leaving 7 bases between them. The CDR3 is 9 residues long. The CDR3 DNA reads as TGTGCCAGCAGCCTCCGGGAGTACTTC. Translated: CASSLREYF.

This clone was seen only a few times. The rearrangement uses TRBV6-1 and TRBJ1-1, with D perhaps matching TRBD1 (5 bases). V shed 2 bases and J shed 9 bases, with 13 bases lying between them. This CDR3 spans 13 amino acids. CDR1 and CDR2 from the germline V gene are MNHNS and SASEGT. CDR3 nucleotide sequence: TGTGCCAGCAGTGAAAGTCAGGGCGCTAAAGCTTTCTTT. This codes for CASSESQGAKAFF.

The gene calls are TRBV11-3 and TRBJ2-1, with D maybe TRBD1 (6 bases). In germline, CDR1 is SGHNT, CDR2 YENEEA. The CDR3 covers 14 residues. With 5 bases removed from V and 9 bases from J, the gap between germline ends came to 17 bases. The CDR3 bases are TGTGCCAGCAGCCGGTCGGCAGGGGCTAGTGAGCAGTTCTTC. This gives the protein CASSRSAGASEQFF.

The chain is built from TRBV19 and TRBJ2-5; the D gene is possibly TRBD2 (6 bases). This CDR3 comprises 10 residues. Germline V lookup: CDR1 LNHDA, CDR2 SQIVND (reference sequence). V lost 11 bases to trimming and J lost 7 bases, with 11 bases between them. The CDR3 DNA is TGTGCCGTCGGGCGGGGGACCCAGTACTTC. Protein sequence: CAVGRGTQYF.

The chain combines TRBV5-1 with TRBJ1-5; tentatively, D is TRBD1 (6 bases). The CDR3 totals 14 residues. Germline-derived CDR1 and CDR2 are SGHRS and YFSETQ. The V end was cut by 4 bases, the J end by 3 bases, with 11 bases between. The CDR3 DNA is TGCGCCAGCAGCCCGGACAGTCTCAATCAGCCCCAGCATTTT. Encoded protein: CASSPDSLNQPQHF.

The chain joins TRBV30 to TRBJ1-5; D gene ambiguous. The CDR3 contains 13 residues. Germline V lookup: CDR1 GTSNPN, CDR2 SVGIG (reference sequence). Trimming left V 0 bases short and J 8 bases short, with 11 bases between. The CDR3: CAWSVRRGEPQHF. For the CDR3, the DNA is TGTGCCTGGAGTGTCCGCCGAGGCGAGCCCCAGCATTTT.

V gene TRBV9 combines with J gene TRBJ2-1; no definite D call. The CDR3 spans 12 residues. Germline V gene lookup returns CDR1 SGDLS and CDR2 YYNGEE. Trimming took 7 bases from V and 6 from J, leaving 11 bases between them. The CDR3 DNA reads TGTGCCAGCGGTGTAGGTATCAATGAGCAGTTCTTC. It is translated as CASGVGINEQFF.